The table lists the clone carrying this T cell receptor (beta chain) with a few counts. TCRdb used MiXCR to reprocess the 5' RACE reads, holding one entry per CDR3 protein. The sample contains a few hundred thousand distinct CDR3 sequences, 9% to 15% of which appear only once. Trimming took 1 base from V and 4 from J, leaving 14 bases between them. The CDR3 spans 15 residues. CDR1 and CDR2 (germline): MNHEY, SMNVEV (reference sequence). The data are from a study of identical twins. In addition, the sample was reused for a study of yellow fever vaccine responses in identical twins.

The source is a woman aged 18-29 years in good health. Sequences were obtained from CD8+ T cells sorted from blood. The chain uses TRBV27 and TRBJ2-7; maybe TRBD2 (7 bases). CDR3 in DNA: TGTGCCAGCAGTTTATGGGGAGGGGGAGAGTACGAGCAGTACTTC. The encoded protein is CASSLWGGGEYEQYF.